This paragraph covers one TCR beta chain sequence. Its target is unknown. These data originate in a study of identical twins. Broader study findings: Low generation probability was overrepresented in out-of-frame alpha sequences shared by twins.

Template switching, a step in the protocol, added a universal primer site, and cDNA carried unique molecular identifiers. TCRdb itself ran the 5' RACE reads through MiXCR, one entry per CDR3 protein. The sample has hundreds of thousands of distinct CDR3 sequences; approximately 6.1% are singletons. The V and J ends lost 3 bases and 13 bases respectively, with 16 bases between them. From germline, CDR1 is SQVTM and CDR2 ANQGSEA. The CDR3 length is 12 residues. The sequencing sample was made of naive T cells sorted from blood. The receptor's source is a man between 18 and 29 years old in good health. The rearrangement uses TRBV29-1 and TRBJ2-1, with D uncertain. This chain's CDR3 is CSVDRNPFKQFF. CDR3 coding DNA: TGCAGCGTTGACAGGAACCCTTTTAAACAGTTCTTC.